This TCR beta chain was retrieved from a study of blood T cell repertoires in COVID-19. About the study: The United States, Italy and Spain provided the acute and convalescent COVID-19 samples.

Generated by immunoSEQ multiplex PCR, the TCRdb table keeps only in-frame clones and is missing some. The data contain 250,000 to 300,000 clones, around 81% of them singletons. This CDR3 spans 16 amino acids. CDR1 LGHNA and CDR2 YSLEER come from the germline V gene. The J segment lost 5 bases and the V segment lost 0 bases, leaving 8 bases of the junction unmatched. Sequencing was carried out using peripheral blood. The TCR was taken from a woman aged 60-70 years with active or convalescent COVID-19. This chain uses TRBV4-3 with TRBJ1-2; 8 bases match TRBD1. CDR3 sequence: CASSQDPTDRGYGYTF. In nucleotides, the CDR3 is TGCGCCAGCAGCCAAGACCCTACAGACAGGGGATATGGCTACACCTTC.